A single sample is the source of the 11 T cell receptor beta chains below, sequenced in a study of cytomegalovirus exposure and HLA in healthy donors. Sequencing used immunoSEQ multiplex PCR; TCRdb keeps in-frame clones, though not all of them. In the table there are some 68,000 clones, 94% of which are singletons. Sequencing used PBMCs. The receptor set was obtained from a young man in good health and CMV-seropositive.

The chain is built from TRBV28 and TRBJ2-1; 14 bases match TRBD2. This CDR3 is built from 17 residues. The J segment lost 8 bases and the V segment lost 5 bases, leaving 11 bases of the junction unmatched. CDR1 and CDR2 from the germline V gene are MDHEN and SYDVKM. This CDR3 reads CASSPPGTSGSAYEQFF. CDR3 nucleotide sequence: TGTGCCAGCAGTCCCCCGGGGACTAGCGGGAGTGCTTATGAGCAGTTCTTC.

The rearrangement links TRBV7-9 to TRBJ2-1; unclear D gene. CDR1 and CDR2 (germline): SEHNR, FQNEAQ (reference sequence). This CDR3 has 14 residues. Deletions cut 0 bases from V and 6 bases from J, with 9 bases between. CDR3 residues: CASSLAMASNEQFF. CDR3 coding DNA: TGTGCCAGCAGCTTAGCGATGGCTAGCAATGAGCAGTTCTTC.

This clone appeared many times. This chain connects TRBV6-1 to TRBJ1-5; TRBD1 aligns across 7 bases. The ends lost 2 bases at V and 5 bases at J; junction bases unmatched: 6. The CDR3 loop spans 15 amino acids. The V gene's germline CDR1 is MNHNS and CDR2 SASEGT. CDR3 coding DNA: TGTGCCAGCAGTGAAAGGGACAGTAACCATCAGCCCCAGCATTTT. As protein: CASSERDSNHQPQHF.

This sequence joins TRBV9 and TRBJ1-4; the match to TRBD1 covers 12 bases. After removal of 1 base from V and 3 bases from J, the junction contained 4 bases not matched to a gene. The CDR3 spans 17 residues. CDR1 and CDR2 (germline): SGDLS, YYNGEE. The CDR3 loop is CASSVTGQGASNEKLFF. Written as DNA, the CDR3 is TGTGCCAGCAGCGTAACGGGACAGGGGGCATCTAATGAAAAACTGTTTTTT.

The J gene is TRBJ2-5, the V gene TRBV7-6; maybe TRBD2 (7 bases). V lost 5 bases and J 5 bases, leaving 15 bases between the germline ends. CDR1 and CDR2 from the germline V gene are SGHVS and FNYEAQ. The CDR3 spans 14 residues. The CDR3: CASSPPGGRETQYF. The CDR3 DNA reads as TGTGCCAGCAGCCCCCCGGGGGGCAGGGAGACCCAGTACTTC.

This rearrangement joins TRBV5-6 to TRBJ1-6; D is perhaps TRBD1 (5 bases). Per germline, CDR1 SGHDT and CDR2 YYEEEE. The ends were cut back, 1 base at V and 7 bases at J, with 12 bases in the middle. CDR3 length: 15 residues. The CDR3 region is CASSLLDGGNSPLHF. CDR3 coding DNA: TGTGCCAGCAGCTTGCTGGACGGGGGGAATTCACCCCTCCACTTT.

The chain has TRBV19 and TRBJ2-1; 7 nucleotides line up with TRBD1. J gave up 3 bases and V 4 bases, and 12 bases lay outside the gene matches. CDR1 and CDR2 (germline): LNHDA, SQIVND (reference sequence). This CDR3 comprises 17 residues. In DNA, the CDR3 is TGTGCCAGTAGTAACCGGTACAGGGGCGGCGACTACAATGAGCAGTTCTTC. It specifies CASSNRYRGGDYNEQFF.

The rearrangement links TRBV19 to TRBJ1-2, with TRBD1 matching 7 bases. The ends lost 5 bases at V and 3 bases at J; junction bases unmatched: 9. Germline V gives CDR1 LNHDA, CDR2 SQIVND (reference sequence). CDR3 length: 15 amino acids. In nucleotides, the CDR3 is TGTGCCAGTAGTGTATACAGGGGAGTCGACTATGGCTACACCTTC. Residues: CASSVYRGVDYGYTF.

The chain uses TRBV7-8 and TRBJ2-1; D is perhaps TRBD2 (5 bases). The CDR3 covers 13 residues. Germline CDR1 is SGHVS and CDR2 is FQNEAQ. Between the trimmed V and J ends, which lost 5 bases and 7 bases, there was a span of 12 bases. The CDR3 loop reads CASSERTGNEQFF. CDR3 nucleotides: TGTGCCAGCAGCGAGAGGACTGGGAATGAGCAGTTCTTC.

The gene calls are TRBV28 and TRBJ2-7; D call uncertain. CDR1 is MDHEN and CDR2 is SYDVKM in the germline V gene. Between the trimmed V and J ends, which lost 2 bases and 1 base, there was a span of 3 bases. This CDR3 comprises 12 residues. In DNA form, the CDR3 reads TGTGCCAGCAGTTTAACTTCCTACGAGCAGTACTTC. It is translated as CASSLTSYEQYF.

The V gene is TRBV7-2, the J gene TRBJ2-7, with TRBD1 matching 10 bases. The CDR3 sequence is 16 residues long. J was trimmed by 6 bases and V by 1 base; bases with no gene match: 9. Germline V lookup: CDR1 SGHTA, CDR2 FQGNSA. This CDR3 is CASSLEAGTGVSEQYF. CDR3 in DNA: TGTGCCAGCAGCTTAGAGGCAGGGACAGGGGTTTCCGAGCAGTACTTC.